The 22 T cell receptor beta chains below come from one sample, sequenced in a study of vaccination effects on CD4 cells after COVID-19. For these TCRs, the target antigens are not known. The data were produced by immunoSEQ multiplex PCR, yet TCRdb's version contains in-frame clones alone and is incomplete. The table has roughly 73,000 clones, around 72% seen once. Expansion of antigen-specific CD4+ T cells with viral peptide pools was carried out by the ViraFEST assay before sequencing. The culture ran for approximately 10 days, and then CD4+ T cells were isolated. A PCR test confirmed that the person had SARS-CoV-2 infection between March and December 2020. The source material was CD4+ T cells from PBMCs cultured with HIV peptides, sampled before COVID-19 vaccination. Indicated subset: HIV-1 Nef peptide pool negative control/reference culture. The receptors originated from a human donor who had a prior SARS-CoV-2 infection.

This chain uses TRBV28 with TRBJ1-5; 8 nucleotides align to TRBD1. V lost 6 bases and J lost 6; bases outside the gene matches: 10. This CDR3 comprises 15 residues. Germline loops: CDR1 MDHEN, CDR2 SYDVKM. For the CDR3, the DNA is TGTGCCAGCAGAACCGGACAGGGCGATAGTCAGCCCCAGCATTTT. This translates into CASRTGQGDSQPQHF.

This clone has more than one count but fewer than ten. The V and J genes are TRBV7-8 and TRBJ1-4; weak D call: TRBD1 (5 bases). There are 18 residues in the CDR3. Trimming pared 1 base from V and 0 bases from J, leaving 15 bases between. Germline CDR1 and CDR2: SGHVS and FQNEAQ. The CDR3 loop reads CASSLVIRRGATNEKLFF. CDR3 bases: TGTGCCAGCAGCTTAGTTATACGGAGGGGCGCAACTAATGAAAAACTGTTTTTT.

The chain uses TRBV7-2 and TRBJ2-1; the match to TRBD2 covers 11 bases. The CDR3 consists of 17 residues. Germline V CDR1 and CDR2: SGHTA, FQGNSA. Trimming took 7 bases from V and 7 from J; bases not matched to a gene: 15. CDR3 sequence (DNA): TGTGCCAGCATTTTTCGTACTAGCGGGAGTCGGGGGAATGAGCAGTTCTTC. Translating it yields CASIFRTSGSRGNEQFF.

This chain connects TRBV7-3 to TRBJ2-3; D gene unclear. V was clipped by 1 base and J by 6 bases, with 8 bases between them. Germline-derived CDR1 and CDR2 are SGHTA and FQGTGA. This CDR3 region has 13 residues. The CDR3 here is CASSLNGGDTQYF. The CDR3 DNA sequence: TGTGCCAGCAGCTTAAATGGTGGTGATACGCAGTATTTT.

In its sample, this clone was seen once. This chain connects TRBV7-9 to TRBJ2-2, with D possibly matching TRBD1 (6 bases). In germline, CDR1 is SEHNR, CDR2 FQNEAQ (reference sequence). The CDR3 loop spans 15 amino acids. V shed 6 bases and J shed 1 base, with 12 bases lying between them. The chain's CDR3 is CASSSTQGNTGELFF. The CDR3 DNA is TGTGCCAGCAGTTCCACACAGGGGAACACCGGGGAGCTGTTTTTT.

V usage is TRBV2 and J usage is TRBJ1-6; TRBD1 aligns across 7 bases. The CDR3 is 19 residues long. Germline CDR1 SNHLY, CDR2 FYNNEI. Losses at the gene ends were 4 bases for V and 7 bases for J; bases not matched to a gene: 19. The CDR3 is CASSARWGQNSIANSPLHF. Here the CDR3 DNA reads TGTGCCAGCAGTGCTCGGTGGGGACAGAATTCCATCGCCAATTCACCCCTCCACTTT.

J is TRBJ2-3 and V is TRBV7-2; D gene uncertain. The CDR3 sequence is 13 residues long. Trimming removed 3 bases at V and 3 bases at J, with 7 bases between. In germline, CDR1 is SGHTA, CDR2 FQGNSA. The CDR3 sequence is CASSFGRTDTQYF. The CDR3, as DNA: TGTGCCAGCAGCTTTGGACGGACAGATACGCAGTATTTT.

This clone was found a few times. The rearrangement uses TRBV4-1 and TRBJ2-1; maybe TRBD2 (6 bases). The CDR3 consists of 14 residues. Trimming removed 4 bases at V and 9 bases at J, with 16 bases between. CDR1 and CDR2 from the germline V gene are MGHRA and YSYEKL. The CDR3 region is CASSRDGMGGEQFF. CDR3 DNA sequence: TGCGCCAGCAGCCGGGACGGTATGGGGGGTGAGCAGTTCTTC.

V usage is TRBV24-1 and J usage is TRBJ2-1; perhaps TRBD1 as D (6 bases). In germline, CDR1 is KGHDR, CDR2 SFDVKD. The CDR3 extends over 15 amino acids. V was cut by 1 base and J by 9 bases, with 15 bases left in between. Here the CDR3 DNA reads TGTGCCACCAGTGATTTAGACCCAGGGGTGGGTGAGCAGTTCTTC. The encoded protein is CATSDLDPGVGEQFF.

This clone came up a few times. The chain recombines TRBV7-3 with TRBJ1-2; 7 bases align to TRBD1. The CDR3 spans 13 residues. Trimming removed 1 base from V and 7 bases from J; junction bases left unmatched: 3. Germline V gives CDR1 SGHTA, CDR2 FQGTGA. CDR3 amino acids: CASSLIPGGGYTF. CDR3 DNA sequence: TGTGCCAGCAGCTTAATACCAGGGGGTGGCTACACCTTC.

The chain combines TRBV7-2 with TRBJ1-2; 7 bases match TRBD1. The CDR3 has 16 residues. Trimming removed 3 bases from V and 4 bases from J; junction bases left unmatched: 11. Germline lookup yields CDR1 SGHTA and CDR2 FQGNSA. The CDR3 reads CASSLGYNRGTYGYTF. The CDR3 DNA reads as TGTGCCAGCAGCTTGGGCTATAACAGGGGAACCTATGGCTACACCTTC.

J is TRBJ1-1 and V is TRBV5-1; D uncertain. This CDR3 contains 15 residues. Germline assignment: CDR1 SGHRS and CDR2 YFSETQ. Trimming took 0 bases from V and 4 from J, leaving 13 bases between them. CDR3 region: CASSLEGPLGTEAFF. CDR3 DNA sequence: TGCGCCAGCAGCTTGGAAGGCCCCCTAGGCACTGAAGCTTTCTTT.

The count of this clone is one. The chain joins TRBV4-2 to TRBJ1-5, with D possibly being TRBD1 (5 bases). CDR1 and CDR2 (germline): LGHNA, YNFKEQ. The CDR3 is 16 amino acids. The V and J ends lost 4 bases and 1 base respectively, with 14 bases between them. CDR3 loop: CASSRTGTVSNQPQHF. Here the CDR3 DNA reads TGTGCCAGCAGCCGCACCGGGACGGTGAGCAATCAGCCCCAGCATTTT.

The V and J genes are TRBV2 and TRBJ1-1; 9 bases map to TRBD1. V lost 4 bases and J lost 6; bases outside the gene matches: 6. The CDR3 has 14 amino acids. Germline-derived CDR1 and CDR2 are SNHLY and FYNNEI. CDR3 loop: CASSARDRVSEAFF. DNA for the CDR3: TGTGCCAGCAGTGCCCGGGACAGGGTTTCTGAAGCTTTCTTT.

This rearrangement joins TRBV6-6 to TRBJ2-5; possibly TRBD1 for D (5 bases). CDR3 size: 14 residues. The V end was cut by 5 bases, the J end by 0 bases, with 10 bases between. Germline CDR1 and CDR2: MNHNY and SVGAGI (reference sequence). The CDR3 coding sequence is TGTGCCAGCAGTAAACAGGAGAACCAAGAGACCCAGTACTTC. It translates to CASSKQENQETQYF.

This clone has more than one count but fewer than ten. V and J are TRBV2 and TRBJ1-3; D may be TRBD1 (5 bases). V lost 6 bases and J lost 4, with 16 bases in between. Per germline, CDR1 SNHLY and CDR2 FYNNEI. The CDR3 extends over 15 amino acids. The chain's CDR3 is CASSLVRGSGNTIYF. The CDR3 DNA reads as TGTGCCAGCAGCCTTGTGAGGGGATCCGGAAACACCATATATTTT.

The chain is built from TRBV2 and TRBJ2-2; D might be TRBD2 (6 bases). Germline values: CDR1 SNHLY, CDR2 FYNNEI. V dropped 6 bases and J dropped 6 bases, with 11 bases sitting between them. The CDR3 length is 13 residues. The CDR3 nucleotides are TGTGCCAGCAGGCAGGACTATTCCGGGGAGCTGTTTTTT. Its translation is CASRQDYSGELFF.

V is TRBV27 and J is TRBJ1-6; D not certain. Trimming removed 1 base at V and 8 bases at J, with 9 bases between. The CDR3 contains 14 residues. The germline CDR1 and CDR2 sequences are MNHEY and SMNVEV (reference sequence). The CDR3 sequence is CASSLYRQDSPLHF. CDR3 in DNA: TGTGCCAGCAGTTTATACCGCCAGGATTCACCCCTCCACTTT.

This chain joins TRBV30 and TRBJ1-6, with D perhaps matching TRBD1 (5 bases). Germline V lookup: CDR1 GTSNPN, CDR2 SVGIG (reference sequence). V was clipped by 3 bases and J by 4 bases, with 7 bases between them. This CDR3 is 13 amino acids long. CDR3 nucleotides: TGTGCCTGGAGAGGGGAGTATAATTCACCCCTCCACTTT. It translates to CAWRGEYNSPLHF.

The V call is TRBV2, the J call TRBJ2-7; D unclear. V dropped 2 bases and J dropped 6 bases, with 14 bases sitting between them. The germline V gene has CDR1 SNHLY and CDR2 FYNNEI. This CDR3 has 14 residues. CDR3: CASSESSRRSEQYF. The DNA for the CDR3 is TGTGCCAGCAGTGAATCCAGCCGTCGCTCCGAGCAGTACTTC.

This chain links TRBV7-3 with TRBJ2-3; 8 bases align to TRBD2. The V gene's germline CDR1 is SGHTA and CDR2 FQGTGA. After removal of 3 bases from V and 0 bases from J, the junction contained 8 bases not matched to a gene. This CDR3 has 17 amino acids. The CDR3 reads CASSFRGGLGSTDTQYF. The DNA of the CDR3 is TGTGCCAGCAGCTTTCGTGGGGGACTAGGGAGCACAGATACGCAGTATTTT.

The V and J genes are TRBV14 and TRBJ2-1; 11 bases agree with TRBD2. The CDR3 loop spans 17 amino acids. V was clipped by 3 bases and J by 6 bases; unmatched bases: 10. The V gene's germline CDR1 is SGHDN and CDR2 FVKESK. CDR3 nucleotides: TGTGCCAGCAGCCATATTGCTAGCGGGGGGTCGGGCAATGAGCAGTTCTTC. Encoded protein: CASSHIASGGSGNEQFF.